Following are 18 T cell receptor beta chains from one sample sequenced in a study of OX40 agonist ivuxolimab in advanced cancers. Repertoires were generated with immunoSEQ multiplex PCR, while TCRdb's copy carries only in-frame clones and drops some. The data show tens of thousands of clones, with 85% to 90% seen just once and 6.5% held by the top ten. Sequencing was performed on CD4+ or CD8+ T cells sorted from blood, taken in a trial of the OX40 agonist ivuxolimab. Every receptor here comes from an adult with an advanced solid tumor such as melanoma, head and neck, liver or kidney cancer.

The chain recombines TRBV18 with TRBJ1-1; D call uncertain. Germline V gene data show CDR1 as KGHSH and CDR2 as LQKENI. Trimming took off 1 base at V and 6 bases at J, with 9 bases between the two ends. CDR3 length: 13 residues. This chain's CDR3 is CASSPLGSAEAFF. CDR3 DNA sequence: TGTGCCAGCTCACCACTGGGCAGCGCTGAAGCTTTCTTT. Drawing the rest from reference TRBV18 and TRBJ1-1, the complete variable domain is NAGVMQNPRHLVRRRGQEARLRCSPMKGHSHVYWYRQLPEEGLKFMVYLQKENIIDESGMPKERFSAEFPKEGPSILRIQQVVRGDSAAYFCASSPLGSAEAFFGQGTRLTVV.

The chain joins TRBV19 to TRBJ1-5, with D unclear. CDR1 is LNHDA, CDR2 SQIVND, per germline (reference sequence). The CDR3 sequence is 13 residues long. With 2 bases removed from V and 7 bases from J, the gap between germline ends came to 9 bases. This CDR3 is CASSIMGQQPQHF. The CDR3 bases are TGTGCCAGTAGTATAATGGGTCAGCAGCCCCAGCATTTT.

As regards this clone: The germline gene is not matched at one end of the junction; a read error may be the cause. The CDR3 DNA follows: TGTGCCAGCAGCAACGTAGCCGGGACAGGGGCGGCCCCGTTACTCTTC. It yields the protein CASSNVAGTGAAPLLF. V gene TRBV5-6 combines with J gene TRBJ2-1; 10 bases are shared with TRBD1. There are 16 residues in the CDR3. Germline V gene data show CDR1 as SGHDT and CDR2 as YYEEEE. The full variable domain, its missing parts supplied by reference TRBV5-6 and TRBJ2-1, is DAGVTQSPTHLIKTRGQQVTLRCSPKSGHDTVSWYQQALGQGPQFIFQYYEEEERQRGNFPDRFSGHQFPNYSSELNVNALLLGDSALYLCASSNVAGTGAAPLLFGPGTRLTVL.

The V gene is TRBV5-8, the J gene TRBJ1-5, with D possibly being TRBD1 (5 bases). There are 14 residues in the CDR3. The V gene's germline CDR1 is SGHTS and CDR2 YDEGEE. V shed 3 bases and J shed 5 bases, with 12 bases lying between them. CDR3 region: CASSWGTLHQPQHF. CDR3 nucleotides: TGTGCCAGCAGCTGGGGGACGCTTCATCAGCCCCAGCATTTT.

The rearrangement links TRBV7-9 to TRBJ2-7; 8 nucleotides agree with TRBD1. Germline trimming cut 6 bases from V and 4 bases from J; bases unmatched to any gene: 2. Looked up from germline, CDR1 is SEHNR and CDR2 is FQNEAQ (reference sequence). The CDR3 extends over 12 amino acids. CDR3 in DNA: TGTGCCAGCAGTTGGGACAGGTACGAGCAGTACTTC. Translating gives CASSWDRYEQYF.

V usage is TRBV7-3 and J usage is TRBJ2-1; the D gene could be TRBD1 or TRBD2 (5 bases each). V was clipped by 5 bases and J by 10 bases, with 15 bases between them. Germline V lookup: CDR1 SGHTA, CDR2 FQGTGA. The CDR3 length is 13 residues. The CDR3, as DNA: TGTGCCAGCAGCCCCATGGCCAGGGACGAGCAGTTCTTC. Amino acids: CASSPMARDEQFF.

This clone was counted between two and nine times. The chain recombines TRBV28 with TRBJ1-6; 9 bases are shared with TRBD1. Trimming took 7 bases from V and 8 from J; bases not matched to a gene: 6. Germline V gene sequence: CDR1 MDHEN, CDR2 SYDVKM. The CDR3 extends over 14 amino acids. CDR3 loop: CASTWTGVDSPLHF. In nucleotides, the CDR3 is TGTGCCAGCACCTGGACAGGGGTGGATTCACCCCTCCACTTT.

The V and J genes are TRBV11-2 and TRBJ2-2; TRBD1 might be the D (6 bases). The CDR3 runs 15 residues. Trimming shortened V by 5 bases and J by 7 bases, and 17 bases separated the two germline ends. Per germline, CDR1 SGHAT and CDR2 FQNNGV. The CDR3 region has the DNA TGTGCCAGCAGCCCAGTCAGGGGAGATAACGGGGAGCTGTTTTTT. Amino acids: CASSPVRGDNGELFF.

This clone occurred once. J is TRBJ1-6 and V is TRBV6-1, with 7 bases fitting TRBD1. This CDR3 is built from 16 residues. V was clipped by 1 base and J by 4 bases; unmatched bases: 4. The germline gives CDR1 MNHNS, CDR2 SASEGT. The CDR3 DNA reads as TGTGCCAGCAGTGAAGGACAGGGATATTATAATTCACCCCTCCACTTT. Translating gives CASSEGQGYYNSPLHF.

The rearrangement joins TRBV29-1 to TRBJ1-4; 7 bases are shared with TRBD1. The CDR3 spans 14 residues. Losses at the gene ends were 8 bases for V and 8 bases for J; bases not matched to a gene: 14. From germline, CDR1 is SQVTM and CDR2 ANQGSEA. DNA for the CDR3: TGCAGCTTTCGGTCGACAGGGCAGGGGGAAAAACTGTTTTTT. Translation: CSFRSTGQGEKLFF.

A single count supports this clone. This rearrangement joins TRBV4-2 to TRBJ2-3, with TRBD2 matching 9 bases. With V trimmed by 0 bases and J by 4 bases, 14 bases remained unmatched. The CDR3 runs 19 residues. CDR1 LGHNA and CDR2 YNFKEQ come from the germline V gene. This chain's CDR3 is CASSQDKFGREGPADTQYF. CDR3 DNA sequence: TGTGCCAGCAGCCAAGATAAATTCGGGCGGGAGGGCCCCGCAGATACGCAGTATTTT.

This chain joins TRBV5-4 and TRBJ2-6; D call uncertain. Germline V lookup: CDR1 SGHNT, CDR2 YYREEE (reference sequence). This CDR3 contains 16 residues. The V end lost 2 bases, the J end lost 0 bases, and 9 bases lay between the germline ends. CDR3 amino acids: CASSLWRLSGANVLTF. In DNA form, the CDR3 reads TGTGCCAGCAGCTTATGGCGGCTCTCTGGGGCCAACGTCCTGACTTTC.

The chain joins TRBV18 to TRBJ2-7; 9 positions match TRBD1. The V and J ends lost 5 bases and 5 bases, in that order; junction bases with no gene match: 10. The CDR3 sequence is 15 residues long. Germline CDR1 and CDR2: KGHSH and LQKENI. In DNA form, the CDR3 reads TGTGCCAGCTCAACGAGAGGACAGGGGTTCCACGAGCAGTACTTC. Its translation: CASSTRGQGFHEQYF.

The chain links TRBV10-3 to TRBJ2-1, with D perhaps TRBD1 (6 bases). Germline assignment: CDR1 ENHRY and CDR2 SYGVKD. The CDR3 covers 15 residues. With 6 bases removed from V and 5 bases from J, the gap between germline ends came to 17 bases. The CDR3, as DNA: TGTGCCATCAGCCCCAACAGGGCAGCCGACAATGAGCAGTTCTTC. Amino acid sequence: CAISPNRAADNEQFF.

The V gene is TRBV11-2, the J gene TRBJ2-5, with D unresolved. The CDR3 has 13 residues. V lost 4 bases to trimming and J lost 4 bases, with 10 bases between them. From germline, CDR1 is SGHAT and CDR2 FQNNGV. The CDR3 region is CASSWREAETQYF. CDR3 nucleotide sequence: TGTGCCAGCAGCTGGAGAGAGGCAGAGACCCAGTACTTC.

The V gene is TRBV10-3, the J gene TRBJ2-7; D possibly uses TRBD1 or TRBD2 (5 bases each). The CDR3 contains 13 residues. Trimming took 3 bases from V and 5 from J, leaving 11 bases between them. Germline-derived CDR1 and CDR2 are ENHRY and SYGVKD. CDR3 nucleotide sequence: TGTGCCATCAGTGACCTGGTGGGGGACGAGCAGTACTTC. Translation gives CAISDLVGDEQYF.

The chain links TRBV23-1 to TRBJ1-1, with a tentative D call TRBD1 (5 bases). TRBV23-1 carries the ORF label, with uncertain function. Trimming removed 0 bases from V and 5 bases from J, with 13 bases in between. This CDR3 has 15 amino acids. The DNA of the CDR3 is TGCGCCAGCAGTCAATCGTCCAGGGAGGAAACTGAAGCTTTCTTT. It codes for CASSQSSREETEAFF.

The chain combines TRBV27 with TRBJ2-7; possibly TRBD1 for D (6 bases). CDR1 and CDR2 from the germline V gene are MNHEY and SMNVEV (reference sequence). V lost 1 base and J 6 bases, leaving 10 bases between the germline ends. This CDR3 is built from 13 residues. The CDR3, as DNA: TGTGCCAGCAGTTTATGGGGCAGGGGCGAGCAGTACTTC. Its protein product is CASSLWGRGEQYF.